These 18 T cell receptor beta chains share one sample of origin, sequenced in a study of blood T cell repertoires in COVID-19. TCRdb's table, derived via immunoSEQ multiplex PCR, lists solely in-frame clones and lacks some. The data show approximately 28,000 clones, with approximately 64% seen just once and roughly 8% held by the top ten. The sample consisted of peripheral blood. The receptors were gathered from a man in his sixties with active or convalescent COVID-19.

This clone occurred a few times. The chain employs TRBV10-3 and TRBJ1-1; D gene ambiguous. The CDR3 consists of 13 residues. Germline CDR1 is ENHRY and CDR2 is SYGVKD. V lost 10 bases and J lost 1, with 13 bases in between. The CDR3 protein is CATAALGNTEAFF. The CDR3 nucleotides are TGTGCCACGGCGGCCCTCGGGAACACTGAAGCTTTCTTT.

The rearrangement uses TRBV7-3 and TRBJ2-1; D possibly corresponds to TRBD2 (6 bases). The CDR3 is made up of 13 amino acids. The germline CDR1 and CDR2 sequences are SGHTA and FQGTGA. Trimming removed 5 bases at V and 9 bases at J, with 14 bases between. CDR3: CASSARLDGEQFF. The CDR3 coding sequence is TGTGCCAGCAGCGCCCGACTAGACGGTGAGCAGTTCTTC.

The rearrangement links TRBV27 to TRBJ1-4; D is uncertain. Trimming stripped 6 bases from V and 5 bases from J, with 4 bases between. CDR3 length: 11 amino acids. CDR1 is MNHEY and CDR2 is SMNVEV in the germline V gene (reference sequence). The CDR3 bases are TGTGCCAGCAGGCGGAATGAAAAACTGTTTTTT. As protein: CASRRNEKLFF. Full variable domain (rest looked up from reference TRBV27 and TRBJ1-4): EAQVTQNPRYLITVTGKKLTVTCSQNMNHEYMSWYRQDPGLGLRQIYYSMNVEVTDKGDVPEGYKVSRKEKRNFPLILESPSPNQTSLYFCASRRNEKLFFGSGTQLSVL.

The J gene is TRBJ2-3, the V gene TRBV28; D gene uncertain. Germline lookup yields CDR1 MDHEN and CDR2 SYDVKM. This CDR3 comprises 13 residues. Trimming took off 2 bases at V and 5 bases at J, with 8 bases between the two ends. The CDR3 protein is CASSLNLGDTQYF. For the CDR3, the DNA is TGTGCCAGCAGTTTAAATCTAGGAGATACGCAGTATTTT.

This clone was detected only once. The J gene is TRBJ1-5, the V gene TRBV5-1; TRBD1 matches at 7 bases. The CDR3 is made up of 14 amino acids. Trimming took 5 bases from V and 3 from J; bases not matched to a gene: 5. CDR1 and CDR2 (germline): SGHRS, YFSETQ. The CDR3 coding sequence is TGCGCCAGCAGGGAGACAGGGACCAATCAGCCCCAGCATTTT. Amino acid sequence: CASRETGTNQPQHF.

The chain combines TRBV11-2 with TRBJ1-4; maybe TRBD1 (6 bases). The CDR3 spans 16 residues. V was trimmed by 5 bases and J by 1 base, leaving 14 bases between them. Germline V gene sequence: CDR1 SGHAT, CDR2 FQNNGV. CDR3 loop: CASSKHRVGTNEKLFF. The CDR3 DNA sequence: TGTGCCAGCAGCAAACACAGGGTTGGAACTAATGAAAAACTGTTTTTT.

This clone has more than one count but fewer than ten. The chain carries TRBV5-6 and TRBJ2-4; 7 nucleotides agree with TRBD2. Germline CDR1 is SGHDT and CDR2 is YYEEEE. The CDR3 covers 15 residues. With 0 bases clipped from V and 9 bases from J, the junction kept 9 bases outside the gene matches. The CDR3 bases are TGTGCCAGCAGCTTGGAGGGGAGGGGTAGCGGCATTCAGTACTTC. It translates to CASSLEGRGSGIQYF.

The chain carries TRBV5-1 and TRBJ1-4; D unclear. Germline V lookup: CDR1 SGHRS, CDR2 YFSETQ. V was clipped by 1 base and J by 7 bases, with 11 bases between them. This CDR3 is 14 amino acids long. CDR3 in amino acids: CASSLLSFGEKLFF. In DNA, the CDR3 is TGCGCCAGCAGCTTGTTGAGTTTCGGTGAAAAACTGTTTTTT.

This clone was recorded once. The rearrangement links TRBV24-1 to TRBJ2-7; D might be TRBD1 (6 bases). The CDR3 length is 13 residues. V was cut by 6 bases and J by 0 bases, with 8 bases left in between. Germline values: CDR1 KGHDR, CDR2 SFDVKD. CDR3 residues: CATSRQDSYEQYF. The CDR3 DNA reads as TGTGCCACCAGTCGACAGGACTCCTACGAGCAGTACTTC.

This clone was seen once. The chain joins TRBV27 to TRBJ2-6; tentatively, D is TRBD1 (5 bases). Germline V CDR1 and CDR2: MNHEY, SMNVEV (reference sequence). V lost 6 bases, J lost 3 bases, and 12 bases lay in between. The CDR3 contains 15 residues. The CDR3 coding sequence is TGTGCCAGCAGCCAGGGTGGTTATGGGGCCAACGTCCTGACTTTC. Translated, it gives CASSQGGYGANVLTF.

As DNA, the CDR3 is TGTGCCAGCAGTGAAGGACAGGGACTGTGGGAGCAGTACTTC. This gives the protein CASSEGQGLWEQYF. This chain connects TRBV6-4 to TRBJ2-7; 8 nucleotides match TRBD1. This CDR3 has 14 residues. Germline V gene lookup returns CDR1 MRHNA and CDR2 SNTAGT. V shed 3 bases, J shed 7 bases, and the junction held 8 bases outside the gene matches.

The gene calls are TRBV5-1 and TRBJ1-1, with 7 bases lining up with TRBD1. V lost 4 bases and J lost 5; bases outside the gene matches: 8. The CDR3 is 14 residues long. Germline CDR1 is SGHRS and CDR2 is YFSETQ. The CDR3 DNA is TGCGCCAGCAGCGTACAGGGGCAGGGGACTGAAGCTTTCTTT. Translation: CASSVQGQGTEAFF.

This clone was seen only once. The chain joins TRBV4-1 to TRBJ2-5, with TRBD2 identical over 9 bases. V lost 3 bases and J lost 3; bases outside the gene matches: 11. From germline, CDR1 is MGHRA and CDR2 YSYEKL. The length of the CDR3 is 17 residues. The CDR3 sequence: CASSHEQSLAGKETQYF. As DNA, the CDR3 is TGCGCCAGCAGCCACGAGCAAAGCCTAGCGGGGAAAGAGACCCAGTACTTC.

This clone is medium-sized (0.01 to 0.1%) in the sample. CDR3 sequence: CASTKTGGVGTGELFF. The CDR3, as DNA: TGTGCCAGCACGAAGACAGGGGGGGTCGGCACCGGGGAGCTGTTTTTT. The chain carries TRBV6-6 and TRBJ2-2; the match to TRBD1 covers 9 bases. V lost 7 bases, J lost 4 bases, and 10 bases stayed unmatched. There are 16 residues in the CDR3. Germline V CDR1 and CDR2: MNHNY, SVGAGI (reference sequence).

The rearrangement links TRBV9 to TRBJ2-3; maybe TRBD2 (6 bases). CDR3 length: 16 residues. The germline gives CDR1 SGDLS, CDR2 YYNGEE. Deletions cut 2 bases from V and 4 bases from J, with 17 bases between. The DNA of the CDR3 is TGTGCCAGCAGCGTCCGTGCATCTAGCGATTCAGATACGCAGTATTTT. Residues: CASSVRASSDSDTQYF. Drawing the rest from reference TRBV9 and TRBJ2-3, the complete variable domain is DSGVTQTPKHLITATGQRVTLRCSPRSGDLSVYWYQQSLDQGLQFLIQYYNGEERAKGNILERFSAQQFPDLHSELNLSSLELGDSALYFCASSVRASSDSDTQYFGPGTRLTVL.

This clone is medium-sized in the sample. The chain couples TRBV29-1 to TRBJ2-1, with 11 bases matching TRBD2. The V gene's germline CDR1 is SQVTM and CDR2 ANQGSEA. Trimming at V came to 6 bases and at J to 7 bases, leaving 8 bases not matched to a gene. This CDR3 is 14 amino acids long. This chain's CDR3 is CSVATSGRRNEQFF. CDR3 nucleotide sequence: TGCAGCGTCGCAACTAGCGGGAGAAGGAATGAGCAGTTCTTC.

The V call is TRBV7-8, the J call TRBJ1-3, with 9 nucleotides matching TRBD1. The CDR3 sequence is 20 residues long. Germline CDR1 and CDR2: SGHVS and FQNEAQ. V was pared by 5 bases and J by 3 bases, with 20 bases of the junction left unmatched. Written as DNA, the CDR3 is TGTGCCAGCAGCACGGCTTTTCGCACAGGGACAGGGAAAAGTGGAAACACCATATATTTT. It encodes CASSTAFRTGTGKSGNTIYF.

The count of this clone is one. V and J are TRBV7-3 and TRBJ2-1; TRBD1 is a possible D gene (6 bases). The CDR3 is 13 residues long. The V end was cut by 5 bases, the J end by 8 bases, with 13 bases between. CDR1 and CDR2 from the germline V gene are SGHTA and FQGTGA. CDR3 in amino acids: CASSQTKGDEQFF. In DNA, the CDR3 is TGTGCCAGCAGCCAAACCAAGGGGGATGAGCAGTTCTTC.